Following are 15 T cell receptor gamma chains from one sample sequenced in a study of fetal and pediatric gammadelta thymocytes. TCRdb reprocessed the reads through CATT. The profile covers some 590 gamma-chain clones, with 3.5% to 4.5% appearing a single time and roughly a tenth taken by the ten largest. The sample was non-Vgamma9Vdelta2 gamma-delta T cells from the thymus. Subset denoted: CD3+gammadeltaTCR+ thymocytes not co-expressing Vgamma9 and Vdelta2. The receptors come from a child who underwent cardiac surgery and was recorded as healthy.

This clone counts as large. This chain uses TRGV3 with TRGJP2. This CDR3 region has 16 residues. J was trimmed by 2 bases and V by 6 bases; bases with no gene match: 12. Germline V gene data show CDR1 as VTNTFY and CDR2 as YDVSTARD (reference sequence). In DNA form, the CDR3 reads TGTGCCACCTGGCCCCGGTTCGGGAGTAGTGATTGGATCAAGACGTTT. Residues: CATWPRFGSSDWIKTF.

This clone qualifies as large. The chain carries TRGV8 and TRGJ1 or TRGJ2. CDR3 length: 11 amino acids. The germline gives CDR1 VENAVY, CDR2 YDSYNSRV. With V trimmed by 1 base and J by 11 bases, 5 bases remained unmatched. The CDR3 here is CATWDSGEKLF. Here the CDR3 DNA reads TGTGCCACCTGGGATAGCGGGGAGAAACTCTTT.

Within the sample, this clone is medium-sized. The chain recombines TRGV9 with TRGJP2. Germline loops: CDR1 GITISATS, CDR2 ISYDGTV (reference sequence). The CDR3 has 13 amino acids. J lost 5 bases, V lost 2 bases, and 2 bases had no gene match. This CDR3 is CALWEASDWIKTF. CDR3 in DNA: TGTGCCTTGTGGGAGGCGAGTGATTGGATCAAGACGTTT.

Comments on this clone: A junction end diverges from the germline sequence, so it may reflect a read error. The chain is built from TRGV10 and TRGJ1 or TRGJ2. TRGV10 is an open reading frame whose function is uncertain. This CDR3 has 11 amino acids. CDR3 nucleotides: TGTGCTGCGTGGGATCGGTCGAGAGAGGTCTTT. Protein: CAAWDRSREVF.

Sample share makes this clone medium-sized. The chain recombines TRGV2 with TRGJP2. The CDR3 loop spans 15 amino acids. CDR1 and CDR2 (germline): EGSNGY, YDSYNSKV. Losses at the gene ends were 0 bases for V and 2 bases for J; bases not matched to a gene: 3. The CDR3 nucleotides are TGTGCCACCTGGGACGGGCTGAGTAGTGATTGGATCAAGACGTTT. Translating it yields CATWDGLSSDWIKTF.

V gene TRGV5 combines with J gene TRGJ1 or TRGJ2. The CDR3 runs to 12 residues. CDR1 and CDR2 (germline): VINAFY, YDVSNSKD. The V segment lost 0 bases and the J segment 12 bases; nucleotides outside the gene matches: 8. Written as DNA, the CDR3 is TGTGCCACCTGGGACAGGCCCGGGGGGAAACTCTTT. Translated: CATWDRPGGKLF.

Comments on this clone: This likely came from a read error, as a far larger clone is one base away. Other DNA sequences from this sample encode an identical CDR3 as well. V gene TRGV3 combines with J gene TRGJP2. The germline V gene has CDR1 VTNTFY and CDR2 YDVSTARD (reference sequence). The CDR3 loop spans 18 amino acids. V lost 1 base to trimming and J lost 2 bases; unmatched junction nucleotides: 13. CDR3 residues: CATWDRPPNGSSDWIKTF. The DNA for the CDR3 is TGTGCCACCTGGGACAGACCCCCGAATGGAAGTAGTGATTGGATCAAGACGTTT.

This clone qualifies as large (0.1 to 1%). V usage is TRGV2 and J usage is TRGJ1 or TRGJ2. V gave up 3 bases and J gave up 3 bases; unmatched junction bases: 8. The CDR3 is 14 residues long. Germline CDR1 EGSNGY, CDR2 YDSYNSKV. In DNA form, the CDR3 reads TGTGCCACCTGGGACAGAGGGATTTATTATAAGAAACTCTTT. Encoded protein: CATWDRGIYYKKLF.

This clone is large in the sample. V usage is TRGV2 and J usage is TRGJ1 or TRGJ2. The CDR3 length is 13 residues. With V trimmed by 1 base and J by 3 bases, 3 bases remained unmatched. Germline CDR1 reads EGSNGY; CDR2 reads YDSYNSKV. The CDR3, as DNA: TGTGCCACCTGGGACGGTTCTTATTATAAGAAACTCTTT. Residues: CATWDGSYYKKLF.

In its sample, this clone is large. V usage is TRGV5 and J usage is TRGJ1 or TRGJ2. V trimming: 5 bases; J trimming: 0 bases; junction bases outside the gene matches: 4. The CDR3 sequence is 13 residues long. Germline-derived CDR1 and CDR2 are VINAFY and YDVSNSKD. CDR3 residues: CATWVQNYYKKLF. The CDR3 DNA follows: TGTGCCACCTGGGTCCAGAATTATTATAAGAAACTCTTT.

By share of the sample, this clone is medium-sized. V usage is TRGV2 and J usage is TRGJP2. Germline V gene data show CDR1 as EGSNGY and CDR2 as YDSYNSKV. With V trimmed by 4 bases and J by 10 bases, 6 bases remained unmatched. The CDR3 covers 12 residues. In DNA, the CDR3 is TGTGCCACCTGGGATGAGACTTGGATCAAGACGTTT. Its translation is CATWDETWIKTF.

By sample share, this clone is medium-sized. The V and J genes are TRGV3 and TRGJ1 or TRGJ2. This CDR3 is built from 12 residues. With 0 bases clipped from V and 7 bases from J, the junction kept 3 bases outside the gene matches. Germline V lookup: CDR1 VTNTFY, CDR2 YDVSTARD (reference sequence). In DNA, the CDR3 is TGTGCCACCTGGGACAGGGAATATAAGAAACTCTTT. Protein sequence: CATWDREYKKLF.

This clone is large in the sample. V gene TRGV5 combines with J gene TRGJP2. The CDR3 extends over 16 amino acids. Germline CDR1 VINAFY, CDR2 YDVSNSKD. Trimming cost V 0 bases and J 1 base; bases outside gene matches: 5. The CDR3 region is CATWDRLISSDWIKTF. Here the CDR3 DNA reads TGTGCCACCTGGGACAGGCTGATTAGTAGTGATTGGATCAAGACGTTT.

In this sample, this clone is large. The chain carries TRGV8 and TRGJ1 or TRGJ2. This CDR3 comprises 13 residues. Germline V lookup: CDR1 VENAVY, CDR2 YDSYNSRV. Unmatched junction bases numbered 8, after V lost 5 bases and J lost 4 bases. CDR3 DNA sequence: TGTGCCACCTGGGCCACACGCTATTATAAGAAACTCTTT. Translated: CATWATRYYKKLF.

Judged by abundance, this clone is large. The chain links TRGV3 to TRGJP1. J gave up 5 bases and V 2 bases, and 23 bases lay outside the gene matches. The germline CDR1 and CDR2 sequences are VTNTFY and YDVSTARD (reference sequence). There are 20 residues in the CDR3. CDR3: CATWDNLRKSPTHTGWFKIF. CDR3 bases: TGTGCCACCTGGGACAATCTGCGGAAATCCCCGACCCATACTGGTTGGTTCAAGATATTT.